Listed here is a single T cell receptor beta chain. Here immunoSEQ multiplex PCR was the method, and the copy in TCRdb shows in-frame clones only, minus some. The repertoire holds around 100,000 clones, with roughly 87% as singletons. The V end was cut by 4 bases, the J end by 7 bases, with 11 bases between. Per the germline V gene, CDR1 is LGHNA and CDR2 is YSLEER. The CDR3 consists of 13 residues. The sample originates from a study of control samples from healthy donors and cancer patients. This chain links TRBV4-3 with TRBJ2-1; TRBD2 is a possible D gene (6 bases). This clonotype originated in a woman in her forties or fifties in good health. The sequenced sample consisted of blood. CDR3 residues: CASSLRRGNEQFF. DNA of the CDR3: TGCGCCAGCAGCCTGCGGCGGGGAAATGAGCAGTTCTTC.